One sample yielded the 25 T cell receptor beta chains listed below, sequenced in a study of blood T cell repertoires in COVID-19. Here immunoSEQ multiplex PCR was the method, and the copy in TCRdb shows in-frame clones only, minus some. The sample has hundreds of thousands of clones; more than 75% are singletons. Sequencing was performed on PBMCs or T cells enriched from blood (not recorded which). The source is a woman in her twenties or thirties who had recovered from COVID-19.

The chain is built from TRBV5-4 and TRBJ2-3, with a tentative D call TRBD1 (6 bases). From germline, CDR1 is SGHNT and CDR2 YYREEE (reference sequence). The CDR3 consists of 15 residues. V was pared by 3 bases and J by 0 bases, with 11 bases between. The CDR3 DNA follows: TGTGCCAGCAGCTCCGGGACATACAGCACAGATACGCAGTATTTT. Residues: CASSSGTYSTDTQYF.

The J gene is TRBJ1-4, the V gene TRBV9, with 8 bases that match TRBD1. V dropped 3 bases and J dropped 8; count of bases not matched to a gene: 6. CDR1 is SGDLS and CDR2 is YYNGEE in the germline V gene. The CDR3 consists of 14 residues. CDR3 in DNA: TGTGCCAGCAGCGGACAGGGGTTGGGGGAAAAACTGTTTTTT. The encoded protein is CASSGQGLGEKLFF.

CDR3 sequence reads: CASSYMTLQETQYF. DNA of the CDR3: TGCGCCAGCAGCTATATGACTCTCCAAGAGACCCAGTACTTC. V usage is TRBV5-1 and J usage is TRBJ2-5; no firm D call. Deletions cut 3 bases from V and 1 base from J, with 10 bases between. Germline V gives CDR1 SGHRS, CDR2 YFSETQ. CDR3 length: 14 residues.

The V and J genes are TRBV9 and TRBJ2-5; maybe TRBD2 (6 bases). The germline gives CDR1 SGDLS, CDR2 YYNGEE. The CDR3 loop spans 15 amino acids. The germline V and J ends were trimmed by 4 bases and 5 bases, with 18 bases remaining between them. CDR3 nucleotide sequence: TGTGCCAGCAGCTCCCGAGGGACTGTCCAGGAGACCCAGTACTTC. This translates into CASSSRGTVQETQYF.

Comments on this clone: In the same sample, other DNA sequences code for this CDR3. The genes are TRBV6-5 and TRBJ2-3; D gene ambiguous. Germline lookup yields CDR1 MNHEY and CDR2 SVGAGI. The CDR3 length is 14 residues. The V and J ends lost 2 bases and 0 bases respectively, with 6 bases between them. The DNA for the CDR3 is TGTGCCAGCAGTTACCTCTTTAGCACAGATACGCAGTATTTT. Protein product: CASSYLFSTDTQYF.

V and J are TRBV7-6 and TRBJ2-3; D remains unclear. There are 15 residues in the CDR3. V lost 2 bases, J lost 0 bases, and 9 bases lay in between. From germline, CDR1 is SGHVS and CDR2 FNYEAQ. For the CDR3, the DNA is TGTGCCAGCAGCTTACTCGCGACTAGCACAGATACGCAGTATTTT. This translates into CASSLLATSTDTQYF. Combining the CDR3 with reference TRBV7-6 and TRBJ2-3 gives the whole variable domain GAGVSQSPRYKVTKRGQDVALRCDPISGHVSLYWYRQALGQGPEFLTYFNYEAQQDKSGLPNDRFSAERPEGSISTLTIQRTEQRDSAMYRCASSLLATSTDTQYFGPGTRLTVL.

This rearrangement joins TRBV4-3 to TRBJ2-3, with 8 bases aligning to TRBD1. CDR1 and CDR2 from the germline V gene are LGHNA and YSLEER. V dropped 0 bases and J dropped 4; count of bases not matched to a gene: 9. This CDR3 region has 17 residues. CDR3 in DNA: TGCGCCAGCAGCCAAGAATGGGACAGGATGGTCGCAGATACGCAGTATTTT. Translation: CASSQEWDRMVADTQYF.

The genes are TRBV10-3 and TRBJ2-3; D not resolved. The germline CDR1 and CDR2 sequences are ENHRY and SYGVKD. The CDR3 runs 12 residues. Trimming left V 10 bases short and J 2 bases short, with 10 bases between. DNA of the CDR3: TGTGCCACCTCAGACTCCACAGATACGCAGTATTTT. It encodes CATSDSTDTQYF.

The count of this clone is one. This sequence joins TRBV19 and TRBJ1-5; D not resolved. The CDR3 extends over 15 amino acids. Germline V gene lookup returns CDR1 LNHDA and CDR2 SQIVND (reference sequence). V was shortened by 3 bases and J by 0 bases, with 9 bases between the two germline ends. The CDR3 bases are TGTGCCAGTAGTATTTCCGGGTTTAGCAATCAGCCCCAGCATTTT. It is translated as CASSISGFSNQPQHF.

This chain connects TRBV6-5 to TRBJ1-1; D not resolved. In germline, CDR1 is MNHEY, CDR2 SVGAGI. Deletions cut 6 bases from V and 2 bases from J, with 10 bases between. This CDR3 region has 13 residues. In DNA, the CDR3 is TGTGCCAGCAGGCCTACGGTAAACACTGAAGCTTTCTTT. As protein: CASRPTVNTEAFF.

The V and J genes are TRBV12-5 and TRBJ2-3; 8 nucleotides line up with TRBD2. The V gene's germline CDR1 is LGHNT and CDR2 FRNRAP. The J segment lost 4 bases and the V segment lost 3 bases, leaving 0 bases of the junction unmatched. The CDR3 runs 13 residues. The CDR3: CASGFSGADTQYF. The CDR3 DNA sequence: TGTGCTAGTGGTTTTAGCGGGGCAGATACGCAGTATTTT.

CDR3 in DNA: TGTGCCAGCAGTTTCGAGGGGGACAGCTACACCTTC. Encoded protein: CASSFEGDSYTF. This chain links TRBV6-2 or TRBV6-3 with TRBJ1-2, with D possibly matching TRBD1 (6 bases). V lost 4 bases and J lost 9, with 12 bases in between. From germline, CDR1 is MNHEY and CDR2 SVGEGT. The CDR3 is 12 residues long.

This chain links TRBV11-3 with TRBJ2-3, with TRBD1 identical over 10 bases. The V gene's germline CDR1 is SGHNT and CDR2 YENEEA. CDR3 size: 19 residues. V lost 4 bases to trimming and J lost 0 bases; unmatched junction nucleotides: 13. The CDR3 DNA is TGTGCCAGCAGCTCCCTTGACAGGGGGCTTAGTACCAGCACAGATACGCAGTATTTT. Protein: CASSSLDRGLSTSTDTQYF.

V and J are TRBV7-9 and TRBJ1-2, with 8 bases identical to TRBD1. CDR1 and CDR2 from the germline V gene are SEHNR and FQNEAQ (reference sequence). The CDR3 extends over 17 amino acids. V trimming: 3 bases; J trimming: 2 bases; junction bases outside the gene matches: 11. The CDR3 region has the DNA TGTGCCAGCAGCTTGGCCCGTATGGGACAGGTGAACTATGGCTACACCTTC. Its translation is CASSLARMGQVNYGYTF.

The V gene is TRBV10-3, the J gene TRBJ2-7, with 8 bases matching TRBD1. Germline assignment: CDR1 ENHRY and CDR2 SYGVKD. This CDR3 is built from 16 residues. V was clipped by 6 bases and J by 0 bases; unmatched bases: 10. The CDR3 coding sequence is TGTGCCATCAGGGGGACAGGCATCGCCTCCTCCTACGAGCAGTACTTC. Its translation: CAIRGTGIASSYEQYF.

The genes are TRBV4-3 and TRBJ2-2, with 8 bases lining up with TRBD1. From germline, CDR1 is LGHNA and CDR2 YSLEER. The length of the CDR3 is 17 residues. V shed 6 bases and J 1 base; nucleotides not matched to a gene: 10. CDR3 bases: TGCGCCAGCAGGCATCCGGGACAGGAGCTGAACACCGGGGAGCTGTTTTTT. It encodes CASRHPGQELNTGELFF.

This clone was seen only once. The chain employs TRBV24-1 and TRBJ1-5; 9 nucleotides line up with TRBD1. V lost 5 bases to trimming and J lost 5 bases; unmatched junction nucleotides: 3. Germline-derived CDR1 and CDR2 are KGHDR and SFDVKD. This CDR3 is 14 amino acids long. CDR3 in DNA: TGTGCCACCAGTGCGGGACAGGGCTATCAGCCCCAGCATTTT. It encodes CATSAGQGYQPQHF.

This sequence joins TRBV28 and TRBJ1-5; no firm D call. The CDR3 is 15 amino acids. Per the germline V gene, CDR1 is MDHEN and CDR2 is SYDVKM. Trimming took 3 bases from V and 6 from J, leaving 15 bases between them. In nucleotides, the CDR3 is TGTGCCAGCAGTTTCCCCGCTGGCCCCAGTCAGCCCCAGCATTTT. Translating gives CASSFPAGPSQPQHF.

This chain connects TRBV28 to TRBJ1-2, with TRBD1 identical over 8 bases. The trim removed 5 bases at V and 8 bases at J, leaving 10 bases unmatched. The CDR3 runs to 14 residues. Germline V gives CDR1 MDHEN, CDR2 SYDVKM. DNA of the CDR3: TGTGCCAGCAGTGGCGAACAGGGGGTGTGGGGCTACACCTTC. Amino acid sequence: CASSGEQGVWGYTF.

The chain has TRBV5-1 and TRBJ1-6, with 12 nucleotides matching TRBD1. The CDR3 length is 16 residues. The V segment lost 4 bases and the J segment 6 bases; nucleotides outside the gene matches: 5. Germline CDR1 reads SGHRS; CDR2 reads YFSETQ. CDR3 in amino acids: CASSGGTGGINSPLHF. The DNA of the CDR3 is TGCGCCAGCAGCGGAGGGACAGGGGGCATTAATTCACCCCTCCACTTT.

This clone was seen once. V gene TRBV6-5 combines with J gene TRBJ1-1; D gene uncertain. Between the trimmed V and J ends, which lost 11 bases and 6 bases, there was a span of 19 bases. The CDR3 runs 13 residues. Germline CDR1 is MNHEY and CDR2 is SVGAGI. CDR3 sequence (DNA): TGTGCCGGAAAAACGGGGTCCGGAGCTGAAGCTTTCTTT. This translates into CAGKTGSGAEAFF.

This clone was detected only once. J is TRBJ1-1 and V is TRBV5-1, with D possibly TRBD1 on 6 matching bases. V was cut by 4 bases and J by 7 bases, with 23 bases left in between. This CDR3 region has 16 residues. CDR1 and CDR2 from the germline V gene are SGHRS and YFSETQ. The CDR3 loop is CASSRGTTAVRGEAFF. CDR3 in DNA: TGCGCCAGCAGCCGAGGGACAACGGCCGTAAGGGGTGAAGCTTTCTTT.

The V call is TRBV7-9, the J call TRBJ2-1; tentatively, D is TRBD1 (6 bases). This CDR3 comprises 13 residues. Germline V gives CDR1 SEHNR, CDR2 FQNEAQ (reference sequence). The CDR3, as DNA: TGTGCGACCACAGGGCGAGCGTACAATGAGCAGTTCTTC. The encoded protein is CATTGRAYNEQFF. Supplemented by reference TRBV7-9 and TRBJ2-1, the full variable domain reads DTGVSQNPRHKITKRGQNVTFRCDPISEHNRLYWYRQTLGQGPEFLTYFQNEAQLEKSRLLSDRFSAERPKGSFSTLEIQRTEQGDSAMYLCATTGRAYNEQFFGPGTRLTVL.

A few counts support this clone. The gene calls are TRBV6-5 and TRBJ1-2; 7 positions match TRBD1. The CDR3 length is 13 residues. V gave up 6 bases and J gave up 4 bases; unmatched junction bases: 5. Germline CDR1 reads MNHEY; CDR2 reads SVGAGI. CDR3 bases: TGTGCCAGCAGCGAGGGACAGTCCTATGGCTACACCTTC. This sequence encodes CASSEGQSYGYTF.

This clone occurred once. The rearrangement joins TRBV7-9 to TRBJ1-2; D is perhaps TRBD1 (5 bases). The CDR3 runs 17 residues. The V gene's germline CDR1 is SEHNR and CDR2 FQNEAQ (reference sequence). V shed 3 bases and J shed 3 bases, with 20 bases lying between them. The CDR3 reads CASSFPPGGVEDYGYTF. The CDR3 DNA reads as TGTGCCAGCAGCTTCCCACCGGGGGGGGTGGAAGACTATGGCTACACCTTC.